Each of the 6 T cell receptor beta chains below was sequenced from the same sample in a study of cytomegalovirus exposure and HLA in healthy donors. The PCR employed 60 Vbeta primers together with 13 Jbeta primers. Measured with immunoSEQ multiplex PCR; TCRdb has only the in-frame clones, and not every one. The table includes about 110,000 clones, under 90% detected once. The material sequenced was PBMCs. The receptors originated from a woman under 30 in good health and CMV-seronegative.

V gene TRBV30 combines with J gene TRBJ1-6, with no clear D. Germline values: CDR1 GTSNPN, CDR2 SVGIG (reference sequence). The CDR3 totals 12 residues. The V gene lost 4 bases and the J gene lost 8 bases, with 9 bases spanning the gap. CDR3 nucleotide sequence: TGTGCCTGGAACGAGGTGGATTCACCCCTCCACTTT. Translating it yields CAWNEVDSPLHF.

The chain carries TRBV5-8 and TRBJ1-6, with 8 bases that match TRBD1. The CDR3 has 16 residues. Germline loops: CDR1 SGHTS, CDR2 YDEGEE. With 0 bases clipped from V and 5 bases from J, the junction kept 4 bases outside the gene matches. CDR3 amino acids: CASSLEGTGHNSPLHF. The CDR3 DNA follows: TGTGCCAGCAGCTTGGAAGGGACAGGTCATAATTCACCCCTCCACTTT.

This clone was observed a few times. The chain combines TRBV29-1 with TRBJ1-5, with D perhaps matching TRBD1 (6 bases). The CDR3 contains 14 residues. The V end was cut by 7 bases, the J end by 0 bases, with 13 bases between. Germline V CDR1 and CDR2: SQVTM, ANQGSEA. CDR3 nucleotides: TGCAGCGCTCCGACAGGAGGTAGCAATCAGCCCCAGCATTTT. As protein: CSAPTGGSNQPQHF.

This chain links TRBV28 with TRBJ2-7; no definite D call. The germline V gene encodes CDR1 MDHEN and CDR2 SYDVKM. Between the trimmed V and J ends, which lost 7 bases and 0 bases, there was a span of 7 bases. This CDR3 has 12 residues. The CDR3 DNA reads as TGTGCCAGCACCACAGACTCCTACGAGCAGTACTTC. Residues: CASTTDSYEQYF.

This clone was recorded only once. The rearrangement uses TRBV7-2 and TRBJ2-3; TRBD2 matches at 7 bases. With 5 bases clipped from V and 4 bases from J, the junction kept 9 bases outside the gene matches. Germline V gene sequence: CDR1 SGHTA, CDR2 FQGNSA. CDR3 length: 15 amino acids. The CDR3 bases are TGTGCCAGCAGCCCGCGGGGACTATTCTCAGATACGCAGTATTTT. Translated, it gives CASSPRGLFSDTQYF.

V is TRBV30 and J is TRBJ1-3; TRBD1 matches at 12 bases. The CDR3 has 15 residues. Germline CDR1 GTSNPN, CDR2 SVGIG (reference sequence). V dropped 5 bases and J dropped 2; count of bases not matched to a gene: 4. The CDR3 bases are TGTGCCTGGCGGGACAGGGGGCGAGCTGGAAACACCATATATTTT. Amino acids: CAWRDRGRAGNTIYF.